This record concerns one T cell receptor (beta chain) sequence. What it binds is not known. These data come from a study of beta chain features in type 1 diabetes. General study results and limits: Type 1 diabetes patients had moderately but significantly shorter TCRB CDR3s in all four CD4+ subsets. A closer apparent resemblance between naive, central memory and Treg TCRB repertoires was seen in patients than in healthy donors. The study found fewer insertions and more deletions at VDJ junctions in type 1 diabetes patients.

Markers CD45RO/CCR7/CD25/CD127/CD95/CD27 served to sort CD4+ naive, central memory, regulatory and stem cell-like memory cells. Expressed TCRB transcripts were sequenced after all isolated RNA was converted to cDNA. The repertoire was sequenced with immunoSEQ multiplex PCR; TCRdb's copy has only in-frame clones and lacks some. Of 300,000 or so clones listed, about 14% are singletons. In germline, CDR1 is GTSNPN, CDR2 SVGIG (reference sequence). This CDR3 has 16 amino acids. Between the trimmed V and J ends, which lost 0 bases and 2 bases, there was a span of 17 bases. The sequenced sample consisted of naive CD4+ T cells from blood. J is TRBJ2-7 and V is TRBV30; D is unclear. The sequence was obtained from a woman between 18 and 29 years old with type 1 diabetes. CDR3 loop: CAWSVARSNVAYEQYF. The CDR3 nucleotides read TGTGCCTGGAGTGTTGCGAGGTCCAATGTAGCCTACGAGCAGTACTTC.